Listed here are 11 T cell receptor beta chains from one sample, sequenced in a study of T cells in localized non-small cell lung cancer. Clones were sequenced by immunoSEQ multiplex PCR, and TCRdb holds only the in-frame ones, with some missing. This sample has around 92,000 clones, with under 95% found just once. The source material was PBMCs, sampled before any cancer treatment. The source of these receptors is a woman aged 40-69 years with stage II squamous cell lung carcinoma.

The CDR3 here is CASREGNNQPQHF. The CDR3 nucleotides are TGTGCCAGCAGGGAGGGGAACAATCAGCCCCAGCATTTT. V gene TRBV6-5 combines with J gene TRBJ1-5; perhaps TRBD1 as D (5 bases). V dropped 6 bases and J dropped 3 bases, with 9 bases sitting between them. Per the germline V gene, CDR1 is MNHEY and CDR2 is SVGAGI. The CDR3 spans 13 residues.

V is TRBV6-5 and J is TRBJ2-7; TRBD1 aligns across 7 bases. The CDR3 runs 13 residues. J was trimmed by 6 bases and V by 2 bases; bases with no gene match: 4. From germline, CDR1 is MNHEY and CDR2 SVGAGI. The CDR3 loop reads CASSYDTGAEQYF. Here the CDR3 DNA reads TGTGCCAGCAGTTACGACACAGGGGCCGAGCAGTACTTC.

This rearrangement joins TRBV10-2 to TRBJ2-1; 8 nucleotides agree with TRBD1. The CDR3 has 19 amino acids. From germline, CDR1 is WSHSY and CDR2 SAAADI. The junction had 16 bases not matched to a gene; V was cut back by 3 bases and J by 3 bases. The CDR3 loop is CASSDGRGPFLPFYNEQFF. In DNA, the CDR3 is TGCGCCAGCAGTGATGGCAGGGGGCCCTTTCTGCCCTTCTACAATGAGCAGTTCTTC.

The CDR3 DNA is TGTGCCAGCAGTCAGACAGGGAAAAGGGTTGGCTACACCTTC. This gives the protein CASSQTGKRVGYTF. V usage is TRBV28 and J usage is TRBJ1-2, with 7 bases fitting TRBD1. From germline, CDR1 is MDHEN and CDR2 SYDVKM. Trimming at V came to 5 bases and at J to 7 bases, leaving 10 bases not matched to a gene. The CDR3 runs to 14 residues.

The CDR3 spells CASIGQGAGELFF. The CDR3 bases are TGTGCCAGCATAGGGCAGGGGGCCGGGGAGCTGTTTTTT. The chain combines TRBV11-3 with TRBJ2-2, with TRBD1 matching over 7 bases. The CDR3 runs 13 residues. The germline CDR1 and CDR2 sequences are SGHNT and YENEEA. J was trimmed by 6 bases and V by 7 bases; bases with no gene match: 5.

The count of this clone is one. This rearrangement joins TRBV5-1 to TRBJ1-1; TRBD1 matches at 7 bases. The CDR3 extends over 14 amino acids. Germline lookup yields CDR1 SGHRS and CDR2 YFSETQ. Germline trimming cut 5 bases from V and 1 base from J; bases unmatched to any gene: 5. Written as DNA, the CDR3 is TGCGCCAGCAGACCCCGGACAGGGAACACTGAAGCTTTCTTT. It translates to CASRPRTGNTEAFF.

The chain is built from TRBV7-2 and TRBJ1-2; a weak D match, TRBD1 (6 bases). Per germline, CDR1 SGHTA and CDR2 FQGNSA. The CDR3 has 17 amino acids. Trimming left V 1 base short and J 0 bases short, with 15 bases between. This chain's CDR3 is CASSLGGGLGANYGYTF. The CDR3 DNA is TGTGCCAGCAGCTTAGGCGGGGGGCTGGGAGCTAACTATGGCTACACCTTC.

The chain uses TRBV2 and TRBJ2-6; D gene uncertain. Germline loops: CDR1 SNHLY, CDR2 FYNNEI. Trimming cost V 2 bases and J 1 base, with 6 bases left between them. CDR3 length equals 15 residues. CDR3 loop: CASSELVSGANVLTF. CDR3 coding DNA: TGTGCCAGCAGTGAACTGGTTTCTGGGGCCAACGTCCTGACTTTC.

V is TRBV27 and J is TRBJ2-2; possibly TRBD2 for D (6 bases). Germline loops: CDR1 MNHEY, CDR2 SMNVEV (reference sequence). The V gene lost 8 bases and the J gene lost 8 bases, with 18 bases spanning the gap. The length of the CDR3 is 14 residues. Written as DNA, the CDR3 is TGTGCCAGCCAGCCGGGAGCCGGAGTTGGGGAGCTGTTTTTT. Translation: CASQPGAGVGELFF.

The chain is built from TRBV9 and TRBJ2-7; 8 nucleotides line up with TRBD1. Per germline, CDR1 SGDLS and CDR2 YYNGEE. The CDR3 runs 18 residues. Germline trimming cut 0 bases from V and 4 bases from J; bases unmatched to any gene: 15. The CDR3 reads CASSVDPSGQGKLYEQYF. The CDR3 bases are TGTGCCAGCAGCGTAGACCCCAGCGGACAGGGCAAACTATACGAGCAGTACTTC.

The rearrangement uses TRBV2 and TRBJ1-6, with no clear D. The CDR3 sequence is 15 residues long. Germline lookup yields CDR1 SNHLY and CDR2 FYNNEI. V was trimmed by 7 bases and J by 6 bases, leaving 16 bases between them. The CDR3 spells CASISLTGGNSPLHF. In DNA form, the CDR3 reads TGTGCCAGCATATCACTAACTGGCGGTAATTCACCCCTCCACTTT.